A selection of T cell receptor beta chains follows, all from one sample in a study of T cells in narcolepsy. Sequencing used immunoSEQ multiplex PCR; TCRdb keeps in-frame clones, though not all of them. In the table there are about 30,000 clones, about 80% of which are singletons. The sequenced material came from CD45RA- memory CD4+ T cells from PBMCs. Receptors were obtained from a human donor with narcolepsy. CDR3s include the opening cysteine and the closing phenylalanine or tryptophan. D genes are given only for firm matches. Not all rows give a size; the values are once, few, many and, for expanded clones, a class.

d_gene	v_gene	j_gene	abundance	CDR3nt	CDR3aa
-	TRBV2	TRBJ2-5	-	TGTGCCAGCAGTGATTGGGGGGAAGAGACCCAGTACTTC	CASSDWGEETQYF
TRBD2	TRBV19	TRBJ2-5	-	TGTGCCAGTAGTAAGCAGGCTCAACGGGAGGCCCAGTACTTC	CASSKQAQREAQYF
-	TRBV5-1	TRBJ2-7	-	TGCGCCAGCAGCTCTGCGGGATTCGAGCAGTACTTC	CASSSAGFEQYF
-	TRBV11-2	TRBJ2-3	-	TGTGCCAGCAGCTTAATAGGGGAAGGCACAGATACGCAGTATTTT	CASSLIGEGTDTQYF
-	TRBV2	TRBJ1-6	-	TGTGCCAGCAGGAGCTCTGACAGTAATTCACCCCTCCACTTT	CASRSSDSNSPLHF
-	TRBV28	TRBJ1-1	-	TGTGCCAGCAGTTGGAGTAGTCGGGGGGCGAACACTGAAGCTTTCTTT	CASSWSSRGANTEAFF
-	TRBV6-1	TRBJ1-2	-	TGTGCCAGCAGTGAGGGAGGGATTAACTATGGCTACACCTTC	CASSEGGINYGYTF
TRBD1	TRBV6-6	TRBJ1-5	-	TGTGCCAGCAGTTACGAGGACAGGGCGACGCCCCAGCATTTT	CASSYEDRATPQHF
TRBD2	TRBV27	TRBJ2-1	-	TGTGCCAGCAGTTCCTCGACTAGCGGGGGGGCTTACAATGAGCAGTTCTTC	CASSSSTSGGAYNEQFF
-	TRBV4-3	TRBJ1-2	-	TGCGCCAGCAGCCAAGCGCCTAACTATGGCTACACCTTC	CASSQAPNYGYTF
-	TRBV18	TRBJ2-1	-	TGTGCCAGCTCACCTAAACAGGTCCTGATTGATGAGCAGTTCTTC	CASSPKQVLIDEQFF
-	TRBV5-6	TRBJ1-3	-	TGTGCCAGCAGCTCAGGACTGAGCTCTGGAAACACCATATATTTT	CASSSGLSSGNTIYF
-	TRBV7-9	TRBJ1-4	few	TGTGCCAGCAGCTTAGTGGCGTTTTCTAATGAAAAACTGTTTTTT	CASSLVAFSNEKLFF
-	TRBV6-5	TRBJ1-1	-	TGTGCCAGCAGGACTAAGACAGCGAACACTGAAGCTTTCTTT	CASRTKTANTEAFF
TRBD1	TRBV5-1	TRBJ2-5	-	TGCGCCAGCAGCTTACAGGGGGCGCAAGAGACCCAGTACTTC	CASSLQGAQETQYF
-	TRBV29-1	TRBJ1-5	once	TGCAGCGTTCAAGGAGGAGTTAATCAGCCCCAGCATTTT	CSVQGGVNQPQHF
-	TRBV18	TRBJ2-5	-	TGTGCCAGCTCACCGCTAGATCTTGGGTCTCAGTACTTC	CASSPLDLGSQYF
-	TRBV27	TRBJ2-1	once	TGTGCCAGCAGAAAGGGTCGTGAGCAGTTCTTC	CASRKGREQFF
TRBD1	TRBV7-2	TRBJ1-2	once	TGTGCCAGCAGCTTCCCGGGACAGAACTATGGCTACACCTTC	CASSFPGQNYGYTF
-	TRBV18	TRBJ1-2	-	TGTGCCAGCTCTAGTAACAGGGACTATGGCTACACCTTC	CASSSNRDYGYTF
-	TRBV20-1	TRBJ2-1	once	TGCAGTGCTAGACCAAACAATGAGCAGTTCTTC	CSARPNNEQFF
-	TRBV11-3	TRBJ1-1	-	TGTGCCAGCAGATATCCGGGAGGGACTGAAGCTTTCTTT	CASRYPGGTEAFF
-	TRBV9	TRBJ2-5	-	TGTGCCAGCAGCGTAGGGGGAGAGACCCAGTACTTC	CASSVGGETQYF
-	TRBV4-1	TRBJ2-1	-	TGCGCCAGCAGCCAAGATAAGAGGGAGCAGTTCTTC	CASSQDKREQFF
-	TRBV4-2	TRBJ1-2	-	TGTGCCAGCAGCCAAGACGGGGGGCTGGGATATGGCTACACCTTC	CASSQDGGLGYGYTF
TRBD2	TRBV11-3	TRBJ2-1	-	TGTGCCAGCAGCTTAGTTCGGGGGGATTACAATGAGCAGTTCTTC	CASSLVRGDYNEQFF
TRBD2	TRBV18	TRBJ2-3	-	TGTGCCAGCTCACCACTTTCGGCTAGCGGGGGTTCGAAAGATACGCAGTATTTT	CASSPLSASGGSKDTQYF
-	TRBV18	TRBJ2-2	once	TGTGCCAGCTCACCATCTGGACCCTCCGGGGAGCTGCTTTTT	CASSPSGPSGELLF
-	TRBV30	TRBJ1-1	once	TGTGCCTGGAGTGAGGGCAGCCTACTAATGAACACTGAAGCTTTCTTT	CAWSEGSLLMNTEAFF
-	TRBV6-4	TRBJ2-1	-	TGTGCCAGCAGTGGACAGGGAGGAAATGAGCAGTTCTTC	CASSGQGGNEQFF
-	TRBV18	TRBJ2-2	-	TGTGCCAGCTCACCATGGAGACGGGGAAACACCGGGGAGCTGTTTTTT	CASSPWRRGNTGELFF
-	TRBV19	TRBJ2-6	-	TGTGCCAGTAGTGACCAGCCCTCTGGGGCCAACGTCCTGACTTTC	CASSDQPSGANVLTF
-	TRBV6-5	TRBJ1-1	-	TGTGCCAGCAGTTACTCATCAGGGTTCCACACTGAAGCTTTCTTT	CASSYSSGFHTEAFF
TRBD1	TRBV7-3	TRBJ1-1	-	TGTGCCAGCAGCGCCGGACAGGTGGGTCGAGGAGACACTGAAGCTTTCTTT	CASSAGQVGRGDTEAFF
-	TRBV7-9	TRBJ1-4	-	TGTGCCAGCAGCTTAACGAGGCAAGCGAGAGGTGAAAAACTGTTTTTT	CASSLTRQARGEKLFF
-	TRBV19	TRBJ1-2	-	TGTGCCAGTAGTATTGTCGGGGGAGAATATGGCTACACCTTC	CASSIVGGEYGYTF
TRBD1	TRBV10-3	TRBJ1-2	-	TGTGCCTCACAGGGGGCAGACTATGGCTACACCTTC	CASQGADYGYTF
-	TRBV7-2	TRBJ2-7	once	TGTGCCAGCAGCTTGGAGGGAACGGCCGAGCAGTACTTC	CASSLEGTAEQYF
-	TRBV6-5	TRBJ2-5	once	TGTGCCAGCAAACAACTAGGTGACGTAGGGGACCAGTACTTC	CASKQLGDVGDQYF
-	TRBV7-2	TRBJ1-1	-	TGTGCCAGCAGCTTACTACCCGACAGGAACACTGAAGCTTTCTTT	CASSLLPDRNTEAFF
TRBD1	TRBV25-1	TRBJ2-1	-	TGTGCCAGCAGTGCGCGGACAGGTTCACACAATGAGCAGTTCTTC	CASSARTGSHNEQFF
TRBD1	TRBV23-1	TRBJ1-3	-	TGCGCCAACAAGCCAGGGACAGCCGGAAACACCATATATTTT	CANKPGTAGNTIYF
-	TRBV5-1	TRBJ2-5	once	TGCGCCAGCAGCTATGACCAAGAGACCCAGTACTTC	CASSYDQETQYF
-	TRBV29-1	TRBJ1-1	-	TGCAGCGTTGAACGGGAGGCCACTGAAGCTTTCTTT	CSVEREATEAFF
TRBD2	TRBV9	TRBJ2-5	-	TGTGCCAGCAGCGTAGTAGCGGGGGGGCGCGAGACCCAGTACTTC	CASSVVAGGRETQYF
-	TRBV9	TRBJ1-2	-	TGTGCCAGCAGCGTGGGGTGGAACTATGGCTACACCTTC	CASSVGWNYGYTF
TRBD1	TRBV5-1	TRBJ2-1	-	TGCGCCAGCAGCTTGGAGGTGTCAGGGGGTCTCGATGAGCAGTTCTTC	CASSLEVSGGLDEQFF
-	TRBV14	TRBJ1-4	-	TGTGCCAGCAGCCGGACCGCGGGGGAAAAACTGTTTTTT	CASSRTAGEKLFF
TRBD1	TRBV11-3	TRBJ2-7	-	TGTGCCAGCAGCATCAGGGGGCGACCCTACGAGCAGTACTTC	CASSIRGRPYEQYF